These 25 T cell receptor beta chains were sequenced from one sample in a study of T cell changes during pregnancy in multiple sclerosis. Some clones are missing from TCRdb's copy, which holds only in-frame ones; the method was immunoSEQ multiplex PCR. The sample lists around 73,000 clones, 92% seen once, with roughly 3% in the top ten. Sample: peripheral blood, taken in the third trimester of pregnancy. The source is a female donor in good health, enrolled as a control in a pregnancy study.

J is TRBJ1-6 and V is TRBV15, with D hard to call. CDR1 is LNHNV, CDR2 YYDKDF, per germline (reference sequence). This CDR3 spans 14 amino acids. Trimming took 10 bases from V and 9 from J, leaving 19 bases between them. CDR3 nucleotide sequence: TGTGCCAGAGCTACAACCCACGCGGGTTCACCCCTCCACTTT. Protein product: CARATTHAGSPLHF.

This clone has just one count. The chain combines TRBV27 with TRBJ2-1; 8 bases match TRBD2. The ends lost 4 bases at V and 2 bases at J; junction bases unmatched: 4. The V gene's germline CDR1 is MNHEY and CDR2 SMNVEV (reference sequence). The CDR3 is made up of 15 amino acids. In DNA, the CDR3 is TGTGCCAGCAGTTATCGGGAGGGGACCTACAATGAGCAGTTCTTC. As protein: CASSYREGTYNEQFF.

The chain combines TRBV6-5 with TRBJ1-2; TRBD1 matches at 7 bases. After removal of 5 bases from V and 8 bases from J, the junction contained 11 bases not matched to a gene. CDR1 and CDR2 (germline): MNHEY, SVGAGI. The CDR3 has 14 amino acids. The CDR3 sequence: CASSGLDRARGYTF. The CDR3 DNA sequence: TGTGCCAGCAGTGGATTAGACAGGGCCCGAGGCTACACCTTC.

The rearrangement links TRBV30 to TRBJ2-5; 7 positions match TRBD1. This CDR3 region has 14 residues. Germline V gene data show CDR1 as GTSNPN and CDR2 as SVGIG (reference sequence). V dropped 5 bases and J dropped 0; count of bases not matched to a gene: 6. The CDR3 here is CAWGIGQDQETQYF. CDR3 DNA sequence: TGTGCCTGGGGTATTGGACAGGACCAAGAGACCCAGTACTTC.

The V gene is TRBV18, the J gene TRBJ1-2; 8 bases map to TRBD1. Germline V CDR1 and CDR2: KGHSH, LQKENI. Trimming took 6 bases from V and 3 from J; bases not matched to a gene: 6. The CDR3 runs to 14 residues. The CDR3 loop reads CASSPGQDHYGYTF. The CDR3 nucleotides read TGTGCCAGCTCGCCGGGACAGGACCACTATGGCTACACCTTC.

This clone was detected a few times. This sequence joins TRBV7-6 and TRBJ1-1; TRBD1 matches 7 bases. V was clipped by 3 bases and J by 5 bases; unmatched bases: 3. From germline, CDR1 is SGHVS and CDR2 FNYEAQ. The CDR3 spans 13 residues. For the CDR3, the DNA is TGTGCCAGCAGCTTGGAGACAGGGACTGAAGCTTTCTTT. Protein: CASSLETGTEAFF.

This chain connects TRBV19 to TRBJ1-3; D call uncertain. Deletions cut 0 bases from V and 4 bases from J, with 13 bases between. From germline, CDR1 is LNHDA and CDR2 SQIVND (reference sequence). The CDR3 consists of 16 residues. The CDR3 is CASSIDIGFYGNTIYF. CDR3 coding DNA: TGTGCCAGTAGTATAGATATCGGGTTCTACGGAAACACCATATATTTT.

V usage is TRBV25-1 and J usage is TRBJ2-7, with 8 bases that match TRBD2. Per the germline V gene, CDR1 is MGHDK and CDR2 is SYGVNS. The CDR3 has 12 residues. After removal of 6 bases from V and 5 bases from J, the junction contained 3 bases not matched to a gene. The CDR3 protein is CASSDGRDEQYF. CDR3 sequence (DNA): TGTGCCAGCAGCGACGGGAGGGACGAGCAGTACTTC.

The V call is TRBV19, the J call TRBJ1-6, with a tentative D call TRBD1 (5 bases). V lost 7 bases, J lost 0 bases, and 13 bases lay in between. This CDR3 contains 16 residues. CDR1 is LNHDA and CDR2 is SQIVND in the germline V gene (reference sequence). The CDR3 region has the DNA TGTGCCAGTACCCCGACAGAGAGCTCCTATAATTCACCCCTCCACTTT. Residues: CASTPTESSYNSPLHF.

The chain carries TRBV13 and TRBJ2-3; TRBD2 aligns across 14 bases. The junction had 12 bases not matched to a gene; V was cut back by 7 bases and J by 6 bases. Looked up from germline, CDR1 is PRHDT and CDR2 is FYEKMQ (reference sequence). The CDR3 has 17 residues. The CDR3, as DNA: TGTGCCAGCACCCTTTCGACTAGCGGGAGGGCGGACGATACGCAGTATTTT. Translation gives CASTLSTSGRADDTQYF. Variable domain in full (rest from reference TRBV13 and TRBJ2-3): AAGVIQSPRHLIKEKRETATLKCYPIPRHDTVYWYQQGPGQDPQFLISFYEKMQSDKGSIPDRFSAQQFSDYHSELNMSSLELGDSALYFCASTLSTSGRADDTQYFGPGTRLTVL.

V gene TRBV10-3 combines with J gene TRBJ1-3; D not certain. Germline loops: CDR1 ENHRY, CDR2 SYGVKD. There are 15 residues in the CDR3. Trimming took 10 bases from V and 0 from J, leaving 16 bases between them. Here the CDR3 DNA reads TGTGCCACCCTAGCCTTCGGGAGCTCTGGAAACACCATATATTTT. This encodes CATLAFGSSGNTIYF.

CDR3 bases: TGTGCCAGCTCACCTGCTGCTGGACTGTTGTTGGGCTATAATTCACCCCTCCACTTT. Encoded protein: CASSPAAGLLLGYNSPLHF. The chain joins TRBV18 to TRBJ1-6; D uncertain. There are 19 residues in the CDR3. V lost 3 bases and J 3 bases, leaving 21 bases between the germline ends. The V gene's germline CDR1 is KGHSH and CDR2 LQKENI.

The rearrangement joins TRBV2 to TRBJ1-6, with no clear D. V was pared by 4 bases and J by 4 bases, with 8 bases between. Germline loops: CDR1 SNHLY, CDR2 FYNNEI. The CDR3 length is 14 residues. The CDR3 bases are TGTGCCAGCAGTGTCTCGGTTTATAATTCACCCCTCCACTTT. It translates to CASSVSVYNSPLHF.

The J gene is TRBJ2-7, the V gene TRBV19, with 13 positions matching TRBD2. Germline V gene sequence: CDR1 LNHDA, CDR2 SQIVND (reference sequence). The CDR3 is made up of 17 amino acids. The V and J ends lost 6 bases and 6 bases, in that order; junction bases with no gene match: 14. This chain's CDR3 is CASSARLAGGMVGEQYF. DNA of the CDR3: TGTGCCAGTAGCGCCCGACTAGCGGGAGGTATGGTTGGCGAGCAGTACTTC.

This chain connects TRBV5-1 to TRBJ2-2; D may be TRBD1 (5 bases). V lost 0 bases and J lost 5, with 11 bases in between. The CDR3 covers 15 residues. The germline gives CDR1 SGHRS, CDR2 YFSETQ. The DNA of the CDR3 is TGCGCCAGCAGCTTGGCCGCAGGGCAAACCGGGGAGCTGTTTTTT. Translating gives CASSLAAGQTGELFF.

J is TRBJ1-2 and V is TRBV6-6; weak D call: TRBD1 (5 bases). CDR3 length: 13 amino acids. The V end was cut by 5 bases, the J end by 6 bases, with 13 bases between. CDR1 and CDR2 (germline): MNHNY, SVGAGI (reference sequence). CDR3: CASSRGTENGYTF. The CDR3 bases are TGTGCCAGCAGTCGGGGGACCGAGAATGGCTACACCTTC.

The chain uses TRBV7-8 and TRBJ1-5, with D unclear. Germline values: CDR1 SGHVS, CDR2 FQNEAQ. Trimming took off 3 bases at V and 4 bases at J, with 10 bases between the two ends. This CDR3 comprises 14 residues. Here the CDR3 reads CASSFGPRNQPQHF. In DNA, the CDR3 is TGTGCCAGCAGCTTTGGGCCGAGAAATCAGCCCCAGCATTTT.

The V gene is TRBV7-9, the J gene TRBJ2-7; D is possibly TRBD2 (6 bases). V was cut by 6 bases and J by 6 bases, with 12 bases left in between. This CDR3 is built from 12 residues. Germline V gene lookup returns CDR1 SEHNR and CDR2 FQNEAQ (reference sequence). In DNA, the CDR3 is TGTGCCAGCAGGGAGGGGATTGGCGAGCAGTACTTC. Translation gives CASREGIGEQYF.

The chain carries TRBV5-1 and TRBJ2-7; TRBD2 matches 10 bases. Germline V gene data show CDR1 as SGHRS and CDR2 as YFSETQ. J was trimmed by 4 bases and V by 2 bases; bases with no gene match: 6. The CDR3 is 15 residues long. For the CDR3, the DNA is TGCGCCAGCAGCTTTTCGACTAGCGGGTCTTACGAGCAGTACTTC. This sequence encodes CASSFSTSGSYEQYF.

The chain recombines TRBV15 with TRBJ2-6, with a possible D match to TRBD2 (6 bases). CDR3 length: 16 residues. Deletions cut 4 bases from V and 4 bases from J, with 14 bases between. Germline V gives CDR1 LNHNV, CDR2 YYDKDF (reference sequence). Here the CDR3 DNA reads TGTGCCACCAGCACCCGACCGGGGGAAGGGGCCAACGTCCTGACTTTC. Protein: CATSTRPGEGANVLTF.

The J gene is TRBJ1-1, the V gene TRBV6-5, with TRBD1 matching over 7 bases. This CDR3 comprises 14 residues. Germline values: CDR1 MNHEY, CDR2 SVGAGI. Trimming took 5 bases from V and 1 from J; bases not matched to a gene: 4. CDR3 in amino acids: CASSLGTANTEAFF. In nucleotides, the CDR3 is TGTGCCAGCAGTCTCGGGACAGCGAACACTGAAGCTTTCTTT.

The V gene is TRBV19, the J gene TRBJ2-1, with 8 bases identical to TRBD2. There are 16 residues in the CDR3. Trimming at V came to 5 bases and at J to 6 bases, leaving 12 bases not matched to a gene. Germline CDR1 LNHDA, CDR2 SQIVND (reference sequence). The DNA for the CDR3 is TGTGCCAGTAGTCCCCTGGGGCGGGGGGCCAGCAATGAGCAGTTCTTC. Its protein product is CASSPLGRGASNEQFF.

The V gene is TRBV27, the J gene TRBJ2-1, with 12 bases identical to TRBD2. CDR3 length equals 15 residues. CDR1 MNHEY and CDR2 SMNVEV come from the germline V gene (reference sequence). Trimming removed 5 bases from V and 4 bases from J; junction bases left unmatched: 3. The CDR3 sequence is CASSPGTSGYNEQFF. The DNA for the CDR3 is TGTGCCAGCAGTCCCGGGACTAGCGGGTACAATGAGCAGTTCTTC.

The J gene is TRBJ2-5, the V gene TRBV29-1; tentative D call: TRBD1 (6 bases). V was shortened by 4 bases and J by 1 base, with 10 bases between the two germline ends. The germline gives CDR1 SQVTM, CDR2 ANQGSEA. The CDR3 is 13 amino acids. CDR3 sequence: CSVADRPQETQYF. CDR3 bases: TGCAGCGTTGCCGACAGGCCCCAAGAGACCCAGTACTTC. Full variable domain (rest looked up from reference TRBV29-1 and TRBJ2-5): SAVISQKPSRDICQRGTSLTIQCQVDSQVTMMFWYRQQPGQSLTLIATANQGSEATYESGFVIDKFPISRPNLTFSTLTVSNMSPEDSSIYLCSVADRPQETQYFGPGTRLLVL.

The chain uses TRBV7-2 and TRBJ2-1; D gene unclear. The CDR3 is made up of 13 amino acids. Germline CDR1 SGHTA, CDR2 FQGNSA. V was clipped by 2 bases and J by 7 bases, with 9 bases between them. CDR3 region: CASSLFGANEQFF. The CDR3 DNA reads as TGTGCCAGCAGCTTATTCGGTGCAAATGAGCAGTTCTTC. Full variable domain (missing parts from reference TRBV7-2 and TRBJ2-1): GAGVSQSPSNKVTEKGKDVELRCDPISGHTALYWYRQSLGQGLEFLIYFQGNSAPDKSGLPSDRFSAERTGGSVSTLTIQRTQQEDSAVYLCASSLFGANEQFFGPGTRLTVL.